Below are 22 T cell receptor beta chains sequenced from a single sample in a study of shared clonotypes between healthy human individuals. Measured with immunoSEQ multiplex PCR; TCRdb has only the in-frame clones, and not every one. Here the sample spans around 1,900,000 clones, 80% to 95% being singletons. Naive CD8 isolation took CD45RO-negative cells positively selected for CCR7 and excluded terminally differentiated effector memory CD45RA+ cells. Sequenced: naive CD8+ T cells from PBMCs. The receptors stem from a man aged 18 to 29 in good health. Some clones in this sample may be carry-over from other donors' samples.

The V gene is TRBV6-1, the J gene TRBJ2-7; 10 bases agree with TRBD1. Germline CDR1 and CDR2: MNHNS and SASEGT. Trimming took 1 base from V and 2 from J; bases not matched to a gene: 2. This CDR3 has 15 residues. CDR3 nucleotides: TGTGCCAGCAGTGAAGAGGACAGGGGGGCCTACGAGCAGTACTTC. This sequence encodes CASSEEDRGAYEQYF.

Here the CDR3 DNA reads TGTGCCAGTAGTATCGGGACAGGGGGACTACGGGAGCAGTACTTC. Translating gives CASSIGTGGLREQYF. The chain combines TRBV19 with TRBJ2-7; 11 positions agree with TRBD1. Germline CDR1 LNHDA, CDR2 SQIVND (reference sequence). The CDR3 contains 15 residues. J lost 7 bases, V lost 3 bases, and 8 bases had no gene match.

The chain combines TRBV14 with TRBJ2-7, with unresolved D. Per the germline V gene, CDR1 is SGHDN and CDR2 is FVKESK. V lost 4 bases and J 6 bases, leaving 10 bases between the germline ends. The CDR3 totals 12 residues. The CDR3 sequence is CASSLPMGEQYF. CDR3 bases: TGTGCCAGCAGCCTCCCGATGGGCGAGCAGTACTTC.

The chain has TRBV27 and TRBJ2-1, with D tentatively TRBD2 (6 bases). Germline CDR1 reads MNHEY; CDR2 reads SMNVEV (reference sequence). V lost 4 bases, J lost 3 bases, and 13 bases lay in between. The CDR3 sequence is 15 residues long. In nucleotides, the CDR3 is TGTGCCAGCAGTTCCCAAGGGACTTACTACAATGAGCAGTTCTTC. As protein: CASSSQGTYYNEQFF.

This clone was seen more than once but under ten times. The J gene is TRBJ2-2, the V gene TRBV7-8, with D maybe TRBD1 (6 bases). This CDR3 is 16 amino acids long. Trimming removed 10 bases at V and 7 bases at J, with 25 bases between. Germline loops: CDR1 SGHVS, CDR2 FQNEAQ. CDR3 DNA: TGTGCCACCACGACCCGAACTCACAGGGCGGGCGGGGAGCTGTTTTTT. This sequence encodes CATTTRTHRAGGELFF.

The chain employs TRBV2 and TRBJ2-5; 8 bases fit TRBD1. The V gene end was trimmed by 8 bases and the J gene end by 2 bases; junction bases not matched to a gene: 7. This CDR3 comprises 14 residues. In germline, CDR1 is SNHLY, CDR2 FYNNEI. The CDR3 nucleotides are TGTGCCAGCCACGACAGGGGCGGGCAAGAGACCCAGTACTTC. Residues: CASHDRGGQETQYF.

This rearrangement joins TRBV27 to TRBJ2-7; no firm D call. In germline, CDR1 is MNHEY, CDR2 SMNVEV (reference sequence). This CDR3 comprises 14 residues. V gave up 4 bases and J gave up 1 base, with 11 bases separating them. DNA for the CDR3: TGTGCCAGCAGTTACTTTGGGGTATCCTACGAGCAGTACTTC. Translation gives CASSYFGVSYEQYF.

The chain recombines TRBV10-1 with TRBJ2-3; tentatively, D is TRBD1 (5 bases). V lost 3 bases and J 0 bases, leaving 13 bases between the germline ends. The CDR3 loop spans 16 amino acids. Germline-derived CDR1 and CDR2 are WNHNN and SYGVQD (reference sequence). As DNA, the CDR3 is TGCGCCAGCAGTGATACAGCAGGGTTTAGCACAGATACGCAGTATTTT. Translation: CASSDTAGFSTDTQYF.

The CDR3 coding sequence is TGTGCCAGCAGTCTCCAATTAGCGGGAGGGGCTTACAATGAGCAGTTCTTC. Residues: CASSLQLAGGAYNEQFF. The chain links TRBV28 to TRBJ2-1; TRBD2 agrees at 11 bases. The germline CDR1 and CDR2 sequences are MDHEN and SYDVKM. The CDR3 length is 17 residues. Trimming at V came to 5 bases and at J to 4 bases, leaving 10 bases not matched to a gene.

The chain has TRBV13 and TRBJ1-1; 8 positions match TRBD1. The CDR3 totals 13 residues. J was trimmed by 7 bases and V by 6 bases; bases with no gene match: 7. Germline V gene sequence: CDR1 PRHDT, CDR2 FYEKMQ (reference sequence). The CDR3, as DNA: TGTGCCAGCAGTCGAGACAGGGGTCATGAAGCTTTCTTT. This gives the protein CASSRDRGHEAFF.

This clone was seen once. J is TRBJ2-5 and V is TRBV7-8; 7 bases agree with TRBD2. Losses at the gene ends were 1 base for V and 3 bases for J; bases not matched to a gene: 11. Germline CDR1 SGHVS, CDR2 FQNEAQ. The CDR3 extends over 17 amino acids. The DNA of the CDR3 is TGTGCCAGCAGCTTAGTGTTGGTGGGAGGGCCTGAAGAGACCCAGTACTTC. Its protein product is CASSLVLVGGPEETQYF.

CDR3 sequence reads: CASSLVQRDSGGYTF. The CDR3 region has the DNA TGTGCCAGCAGCTTAGTTCAGCGGGACAGCGGGGGCTACACCTTC. The gene calls are TRBV7-9 and TRBJ1-2, with 7 bases aligning to TRBD1. In germline, CDR1 is SEHNR, CDR2 FQNEAQ (reference sequence). The CDR3 has 15 amino acids. With V trimmed by 1 base and J by 8 bases, 10 bases remained unmatched.

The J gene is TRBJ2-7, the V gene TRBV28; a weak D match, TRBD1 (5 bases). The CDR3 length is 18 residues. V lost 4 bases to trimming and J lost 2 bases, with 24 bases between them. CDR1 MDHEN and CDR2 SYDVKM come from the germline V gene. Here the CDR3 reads CASSSRRQHSDFPYEQYF. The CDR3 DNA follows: TGTGCCAGCAGTTCCCGTCGACAGCACTCCGACTTCCCCTACGAGCAGTACTTC.

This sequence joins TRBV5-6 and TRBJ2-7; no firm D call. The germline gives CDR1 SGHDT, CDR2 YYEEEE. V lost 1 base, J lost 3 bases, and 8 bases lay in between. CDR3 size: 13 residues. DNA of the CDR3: TGTGCCAGCAGCTTGTCTAACGGCTACGAGCAGTACTTC. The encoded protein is CASSLSNGYEQYF.

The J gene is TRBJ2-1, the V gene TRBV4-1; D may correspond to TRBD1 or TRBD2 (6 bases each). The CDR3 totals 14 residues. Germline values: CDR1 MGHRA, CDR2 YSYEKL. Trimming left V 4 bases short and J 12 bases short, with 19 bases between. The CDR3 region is CASSPLLHGGWQFF. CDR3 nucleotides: TGCGCCAGCAGCCCGTTACTCCACGGGGGCTGGCAGTTCTTC.

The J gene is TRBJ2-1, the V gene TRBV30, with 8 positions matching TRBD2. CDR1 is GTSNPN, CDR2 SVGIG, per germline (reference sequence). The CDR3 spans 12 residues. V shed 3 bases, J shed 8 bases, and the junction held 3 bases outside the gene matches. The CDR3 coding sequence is TGTGCCTGGAGGGGACTAGACTATGAGCAGTTCTTC. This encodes CAWRGLDYEQFF.

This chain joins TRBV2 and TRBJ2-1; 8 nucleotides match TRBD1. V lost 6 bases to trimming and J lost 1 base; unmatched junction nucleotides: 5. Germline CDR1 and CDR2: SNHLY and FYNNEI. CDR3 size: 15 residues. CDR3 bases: TGTGCCAGCAGACCCGACAGGGGTTCCTACAATGAGCAGTTCTTC. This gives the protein CASRPDRGSYNEQFF.

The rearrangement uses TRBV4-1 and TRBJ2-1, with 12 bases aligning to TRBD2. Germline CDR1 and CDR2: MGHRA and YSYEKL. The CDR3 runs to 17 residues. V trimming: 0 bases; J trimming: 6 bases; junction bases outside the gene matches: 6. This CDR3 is CASSQDLASGRGNEQFF. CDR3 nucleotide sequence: TGCGCCAGCAGCCAAGATCTTGCTAGCGGGAGGGGCAATGAGCAGTTCTTC.

The CDR3 sequence: CASSLDGWAREQYF. The CDR3 nucleotides are TGTGCCAGCAGCTTAGATGGGTGGGCGCGAGAGCAGTACTTC. The chain has TRBV11-2 and TRBJ2-7; D unresolved. Germline V gene data show CDR1 as SGHAT and CDR2 as FQNNGV. This CDR3 region has 14 residues. Deletions cut 0 bases from V and 7 bases from J, with 13 bases between.

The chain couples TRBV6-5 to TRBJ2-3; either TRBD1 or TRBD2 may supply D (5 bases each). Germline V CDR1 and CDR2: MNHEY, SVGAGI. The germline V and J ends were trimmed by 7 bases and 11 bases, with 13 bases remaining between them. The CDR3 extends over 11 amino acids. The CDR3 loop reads CASIEGYLQYF. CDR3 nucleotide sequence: TGTGCCAGCATCGAGGGGTATTTGCAGTATTTT.

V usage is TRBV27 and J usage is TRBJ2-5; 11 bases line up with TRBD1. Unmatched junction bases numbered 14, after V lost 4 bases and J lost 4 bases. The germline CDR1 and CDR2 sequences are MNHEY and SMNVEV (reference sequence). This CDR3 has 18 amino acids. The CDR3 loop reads CASSSQLGTGGPRETQYF. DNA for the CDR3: TGTGCCAGCAGTTCCCAACTAGGGACAGGGGGTCCCCGAGAGACCCAGTACTTC.

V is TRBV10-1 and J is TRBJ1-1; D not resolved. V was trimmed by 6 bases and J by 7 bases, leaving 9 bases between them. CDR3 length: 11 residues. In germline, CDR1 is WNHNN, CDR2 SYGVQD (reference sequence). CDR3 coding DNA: TGCGCCAGCAGAGGGTCAGGTGAAGCTTTCTTT. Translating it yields CASRGSGEAFF.